One and the same sample provided the 25 T cell receptor beta chains below, sequenced in a study of blood T cells in healthy people across ages. Then a second PCR, running about 6 to 11 cycles, was carried out with a sample-barcoded 5' primer and a J-beta primer mix. TCRdb re-derived calls from the 5' RACE reads in MiXCR, one entry per CDR3 protein. This sample has 750,000 to 1,000,000 distinct CDR3 sequences; roughly 29% occur once, and the top ten carry 10%. This same sample was also taken into another study, of T cells of mothers and their children.

The source material was blood. The receptors derive from a woman aged 40 to 50 in good health.

This clonotype was seen a handful of times. The chain links TRBV10-3 to TRBJ2-2, with D uncertain. Looked up from germline, CDR1 is ENHRY and CDR2 is SYGVKD. This CDR3 has 15 residues. Trimming shortened V by 0 bases and J by 0 bases, and 5 bases separated the two germline ends. The CDR3 DNA reads as TGTGCCATCAGTGAGTCCTGGTCGAACACCGGGGAGCTGTTTTTT. Encoded protein: CAISESWSNTGELFF.

The rearrangement uses TRBV5-5 and TRBJ2-2; the match to TRBD1 covers 7 bases. CDR3 size: 15 residues. After removal of 3 bases from V and 6 bases from J, the junction contained 8 bases not matched to a gene. Germline CDR1 is SGHKS and CDR2 is YYEKEE (reference sequence). This chain's CDR3 is CASSWAGGSAGELFF. CDR3 bases: TGTGCCAGCAGCTGGGCAGGGGGTTCGGCCGGGGAGCTGTTTTTT.

The chain uses TRBV29-1 and TRBJ2-1; weak D call: TRBD2 (5 bases). TRBJ2-7 explains the end of the DNA better; the J call may be wrong. In germline, CDR1 is SQVTM, CDR2 ANQGSEA. The CDR3 length is 16 residues. CDR3: CSVEGGGGTTYNEQYF. Written as DNA, the CDR3 is TGCAGCGTTGAAGGAGGAGGCGGAACCACCTACAATGAGCAGTACTTC.

This chain joins TRBV14 and TRBJ2-7; the match to TRBD1 covers 7 bases. CDR1 is SGHDN and CDR2 is FVKESK in the germline V gene. V shed 5 bases, J shed 6 bases, and the junction held 10 bases outside the gene matches. This CDR3 region has 14 residues. The CDR3 sequence is CASSSGTAFGEQYF. For the CDR3, the DNA is TGTGCCAGCAGCTCCGGGACAGCTTTCGGCGAGCAGTACTTC.

The V call is TRBV27, the J call TRBJ1-5; unclear D gene. The V gene's germline CDR1 is MNHEY and CDR2 SMNVEV (reference sequence). The CDR3 length is 15 residues. The V and J ends lost 6 bases and 0 bases respectively, with 12 bases between them. In DNA form, the CDR3 reads TGTGCCAGCAGAGAAGACGGGAATAGCAATCAGCCCCAGCATTTT. Translated: CASREDGNSNQPQHF.

This clonotype has a handful of counts. The V call is TRBV12-3 or TRBV12-4, the J call TRBJ2-7, with D possibly matching TRBD1 (6 bases). The CDR3 is 14 amino acids. V was pared by 2 bases and J by 5 bases, with 13 bases between. CDR3: CASSLSMGANEQYF. The CDR3 DNA reads as TGTGCCAGCAGTTTATCCATGGGGGCAAACGAGCAGTACTTC.

This clonotype was recorded at least ten times. V and J are TRBV27 and TRBJ2-7; tentative D call: TRBD2 (6 bases). Germline lookup yields CDR1 MNHEY and CDR2 SMNVEV (reference sequence). The CDR3 extends over 13 amino acids. V was trimmed by 4 bases and J by 3 bases, leaving 10 bases between them. Here the CDR3 reads CASSSGLYYEQYF. The DNA of the CDR3 is TGTGCCAGCAGTTCGGGACTGTACTACGAGCAGTACTTC.

This clonotype was observed a handful of times. The rearrangement uses TRBV3-1 and TRBJ2-1, with 11 bases lining up with TRBD2. After removal of 3 bases from V and 0 bases from J, the junction contained 7 bases not matched to a gene. CDR1 is LGHDT, CDR2 YNNKEL, per germline (reference sequence). The CDR3 loop spans 18 amino acids. The DNA of the CDR3 is TGTGCCAGCAGCCATCTAGCGGGGGGCTTAATCTCCTACAATGAGCAGTTCTTC. Translation: CASSHLAGGLISYNEQFF.

This clonotype was seen a handful of times. The genes are TRBV28 and TRBJ2-7; 8 bases map to TRBD1. This CDR3 has 14 amino acids. CDR1 and CDR2 from the germline V gene are MDHEN and SYDVKM. V lost 5 bases, J lost 4 bases, and 7 bases stayed unmatched. The CDR3 protein is CASSTPGTGYEQYF. DNA of the CDR3: TGTGCCAGCAGTACTCCCGGGACAGGATACGAGCAGTACTTC. Using reference TRBV28 and TRBJ2-7 for the parts outside the CDR3, the full variable domain is DVKVTQSSRYLVKRTGEKVFLECVQDMDHENMFWYRQDPGLGLRLIYFSYDVKMKEKGDIPEGYSVSREKKERFSLILESASTNQTSMYLCASSTPGTGYEQYFGPGTRLTVT.

The V and J genes are TRBV29-1 and TRBJ2-4; 8 bases align to TRBD1. The J call may be faulty, since TRBJ2-7 better matches the DNA end. Germline V gene data show CDR1 as SQVTM and CDR2 as ANQGSEA. This CDR3 spans 15 amino acids. In DNA, the CDR3 is TGCAGCGTTGAAGATAGGGGACAGGATCGCTACGAGCAGTACTTC. It encodes CSVEDRGQDRYEQYF.

The gene calls are TRBV3-1 and TRBJ2-1; D may be TRBD2 (5 bases). Germline CDR1 LGHDT, CDR2 YNNKEL (reference sequence). This CDR3 region has 15 residues. V shed 0 bases and J shed 4 bases, with 10 bases lying between them. In DNA form, the CDR3 reads TGTGCCAGCAGCCAAGAGAGAACTAGTTACAATGAGCAGTTCTTC. It encodes CASSQERTSYNEQFF.

V usage is TRBV20-1 and J usage is TRBJ1-5; TRBD1 matches at 8 bases. CDR1 is DFQATT and CDR2 is SNEGSKA in the germline V gene (reference sequence). The CDR3 spans 14 residues. V gave up 5 bases and J gave up 6 bases; unmatched junction bases: 9. The CDR3 is CSAGGNQGAQPQHF. In DNA, the CDR3 is TGCAGTGCTGGAGGAAATCAGGGGGCTCAGCCCCAGCATTTT.

The CDR3 DNA is TGTGCCAGCAGCATGTGGGACAGGGGGATCTCTGGAAACACCATATATTTT. This gives the protein CASSMWDRGISGNTIYF. This chain links TRBV9 with TRBJ1-3, with 11 bases identical to TRBD1. The germline CDR1 and CDR2 sequences are SGDLS and YYNGEE. CDR3 length equals 17 residues. The V gene end was trimmed by 4 bases and the J gene end by 0 bases; junction bases not matched to a gene: 6.

The table lists this clonotype with many counts. The chain is built from TRBV29-1 and TRBJ1-2; 8 bases line up with TRBD1. Per the germline V gene, CDR1 is SQVTM and CDR2 is ANQGSEA. The CDR3 spans 13 residues. J was trimmed by 8 bases and V by 4 bases; bases with no gene match: 9. The CDR3 sequence: CSVAQGARAGYTF. The CDR3, as DNA: TGCAGCGTTGCCCAGGGGGCTAGAGCGGGCTACACCTTC.

Ten or more counts support this clonotype. This sequence joins TRBV28 and TRBJ2-1; 10 nucleotides match TRBD1. Losses at the gene ends were 5 bases for V and 7 bases for J; bases not matched to a gene: 8. Germline V gene lookup returns CDR1 MDHEN and CDR2 SYDVKM. The length of the CDR3 is 15 residues. In DNA form, the CDR3 reads TGTGCCAGCAGTCCCTCGTTGGGACAGGGGAATGAGCAGTTCTTC. The encoded protein is CASSPSLGQGNEQFF. The full variable domain, with the rest looked up from reference TRBV28 and TRBJ2-1, is DVKVTQSSRYLVKRTGEKVFLECVQDMDHENMFWYRQDPGLGLRLIYFSYDVKMKEKGDIPEGYSVSREKKERFSLILESASTNQTSMYLCASSPSLGQGNEQFFGPGTRLTVL.

With respect to this clonotype: A much bigger clone sits one base away, suggesting this may be a read error. The chain combines TRBV7-2 with TRBJ2-7; 8 bases agree with TRBD1. The CDR3 extends over 14 amino acids. The germline gives CDR1 SGHTA, CDR2 FQGNSA. CDR3 sequence (DNA): TGTGCCAGCAGCTTAGTAGACAGGGGCTACAAGCAGTACTTC. It translates to CASSLVDRGYKQYF.

The chain recombines TRBV5-5 with TRBJ1-2; no clear D gene. Germline CDR1 reads SGHKS; CDR2 reads YYEKEE (reference sequence). Trimming removed 2 bases at V and 2 bases at J, with 10 bases between. The CDR3 runs to 14 residues. As DNA, the CDR3 is TGTGCCAGCAGCTTAGCCCCAGAGAACTATGGCTACACCTTC. Translating it yields CASSLAPENYGYTF.

Turning to this clonotype: A much bigger clone sits one base away, suggesting this may be a read error. The rearrangement links TRBV5-4 to TRBJ2-4; D perhaps matches TRBD2 (6 bases). Germline CDR1 is SGHNT and CDR2 is YYREEE (reference sequence). CDR3 length: 15 residues. The V end was cut by 2 bases, the J end by 13 bases, with 22 bases between. The chain's CDR3 is CASSFVELADNEQYF. The CDR3 DNA follows: TGTGCCAGCAGCTTTGTAGAACTAGCCGACAATGAGCAGTACTTC.

This clonotype was counted at least ten times. The gene calls are TRBV7-8 and TRBJ2-7; D is perhaps TRBD1 (6 bases). Trimming shortened V by 2 bases and J by 4 bases, and 9 bases separated the two germline ends. The germline CDR1 and CDR2 sequences are SGHVS and FQNEAQ. CDR3 length equals 13 residues. The CDR3 coding sequence is TGTGCCAGCAGCTTACCGGACAGATACGAGCAGTACTTC. This translates into CASSLPDRYEQYF.

The V call is TRBV5-1, the J call TRBJ2-7; a weak D match, TRBD2 (7 bases). Germline V gene sequence: CDR1 SGHRS, CDR2 YFSETQ. Trimming left V 1 base short and J 9 bases short, with 35 bases between. This CDR3 comprises 20 residues. The CDR3, as DNA: TGCGCCAGCAGCTTGAGTTTTGCGGGGGCCCAACTTAGAAGCTCCCACGGGCAGTACTTC. Amino acid sequence: CASSLSFAGAQLRSSHGQYF.

This clonotype was seen at least ten times. The genes are TRBV12-3 or TRBV12-4 and TRBJ2-7; the D is unclear. The CDR3 length is 12 residues. The ends were cut back, 1 base at V and 8 bases at J, with 9 bases in the middle. The CDR3 protein is CASSLVGRKQYF. Written as DNA, the CDR3 is TGTGCCAGCAGTTTAGTTGGGCGGAAGCAGTACTTC.

This clonotype was found a few times. This chain links TRBV5-5 with TRBJ1-3; D is perhaps TRBD1 (5 bases). Germline V gene sequence: CDR1 SGHKS, CDR2 YYEKEE (reference sequence). With 0 bases removed from V and 9 bases from J, the gap between germline ends came to 13 bases. The CDR3 length is 14 residues. CDR3 DNA: TGTGCCAGCAGCTTGGAAGGGACCCAAGGCACCATATATTTT. Translating it yields CASSLEGTQGTIYF. The whole variable domain, remainder taken from reference TRBV5-5 and TRBJ1-3, is DAGVTQSPTHLIKTRGQQVTLRCSPISGHKSVSWYQQVLGQGPQFIFQYYEKEERGRGNFPDRFSARQFPNYSSELNVNALLLGDSALYLCASSLEGTQGTIYFGEGSWLTVV.

This clonotype came up many times. J is TRBJ1-2 and V is TRBV20-1; 7 nucleotides line up with TRBD1. V dropped 5 bases and J dropped 4; count of bases not matched to a gene: 13. This CDR3 is built from 15 residues. The germline gives CDR1 DFQATT, CDR2 SNEGSKA (reference sequence). CDR3 nucleotides: TGCAGTGCTGCCCGTACAGGACAGGCATCCTATGGCTACACCTTC. Its translation: CSAARTGQASYGYTF.

The chain employs TRBV12-3 or TRBV12-4 and TRBJ2-1; D may be TRBD1 or TRBD2 (6 bases each). V dropped 4 bases and J dropped 5 bases, with 15 bases sitting between them. The CDR3 contains 15 residues. DNA of the CDR3: TGTGCCAGCAGTTCGCCGGGGGCAGAGGACAATGAGCAGTTCTTC. This translates into CASSSPGAEDNEQFF.

With respect to this clonotype: A clone one base away is much larger, so this may be a read error. The chain links TRBV6-2 or TRBV6-3 to TRBJ2-7; 9 positions agree with TRBD1. The CDR3 consists of 16 residues. Unmatched junction bases numbered 17, after V lost 7 bases and J lost 7 bases. CDR1 and CDR2 from the germline V gene are MNHEY and SVGEGT. The CDR3 protein is CASNTGGIISGNEQYF. In DNA, the CDR3 is TGTGCCAGCAACACAGGGGGCATAATTAGCGGTAATGAGCAGTACTTC.